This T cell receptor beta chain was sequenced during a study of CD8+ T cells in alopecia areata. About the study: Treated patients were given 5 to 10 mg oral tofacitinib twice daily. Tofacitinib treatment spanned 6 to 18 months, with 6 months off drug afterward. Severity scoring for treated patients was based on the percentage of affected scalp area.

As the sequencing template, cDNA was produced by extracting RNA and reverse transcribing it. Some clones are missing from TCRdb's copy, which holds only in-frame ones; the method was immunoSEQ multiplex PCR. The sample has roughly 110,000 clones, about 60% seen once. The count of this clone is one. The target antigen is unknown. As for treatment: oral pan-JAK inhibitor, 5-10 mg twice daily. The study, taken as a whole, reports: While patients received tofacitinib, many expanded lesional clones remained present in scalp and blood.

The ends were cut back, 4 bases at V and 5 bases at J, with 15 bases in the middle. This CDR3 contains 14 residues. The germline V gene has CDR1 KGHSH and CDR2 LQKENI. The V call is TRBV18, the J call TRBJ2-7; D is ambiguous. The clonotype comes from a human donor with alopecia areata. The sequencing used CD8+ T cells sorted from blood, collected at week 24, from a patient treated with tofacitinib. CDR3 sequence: CASSLLLQYDEQYF. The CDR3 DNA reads TGTGCCAGCTCACTTCTTTTACAGTACGACGAGCAGTACTTC.